Below are 21 T cell receptor beta chains sequenced from a single sample in a study of blood T cells in healthy people across ages. The authors ran a second PCR of about 7 to 12 cycles using a sample-barcoded 5' primer and a J-beta primer mix. TCRdb ran MiXCR on the 5' RACE reads and lists one entry per CDR3 protein. The top ten clones hold about 3.3% of a sample with over 500,000 distinct CDR3 sequences, around 27% of them seen once. This sample was shared with a second study, whose subject was T cells of mothers and their children.

Source material: blood. The receptors shown here come from a boy aged 2-9 years in good health.

The chain combines TRBV6-2 or TRBV6-3 with TRBJ2-1; D gene unclear. The germline V gene has CDR1 MNHEY and CDR2 SVGEGT. V lost 2 bases and J lost 7, with 3 bases in between. This CDR3 region has 11 residues. CDR3 sequence: CASSYTNEQFF. CDR3 in DNA: TGTGCCAGCAGTTACACGAATGAGCAGTTCTTC.

The table lists this clonotype with a few counts. J is TRBJ1-2 and V is TRBV5-1; D is unclear. The CDR3 length is 18 residues. Germline V CDR1 and CDR2: SGHRS, YFSETQ. Trimming shortened V by 0 bases and J by 0 bases, and 18 bases separated the two germline ends. The CDR3 nucleotides read TGCGCCAGCAGCTTGGCCGGCGGGTTGCGTCAGGCTAACTATGGCTACACCTTC. Protein sequence: CASSLAGGLRQANYGYTF.

In this sample, this clonotype turned up a few times. The chain combines TRBV9 with TRBJ2-7; TRBD1 matches at 12 bases. This CDR3 contains 15 residues. The V gene end was trimmed by 5 bases and the J gene end by 6 bases; junction bases not matched to a gene: 9. CDR1 SGDLS and CDR2 YYNGEE come from the germline V gene. The CDR3, as DNA: TGTGCCAGCAGTGCCGGGACAGGGGGCCCAGCCGAGCAGTACTTC. Protein: CASSAGTGGPAEQYF. Looking up the rest from reference TRBV9 and TRBJ2-7 gives the full variable domain: DSGVTQTPKHLITATGQRVTLRCSPRSGDLSVYWYQQSLDQGLQFLIQYYNGEERAKGNILERFSAQQFPDLHSELNLSSLELGDSALYFCASSAGTGGPAEQYFGPGTRLTVT.

This clonotype showed up just a few times. The V call is TRBV7-3, the J call TRBJ2-1, with D unresolved. V lost 2 bases and J 1 base, leaving 15 bases between the germline ends. CDR1 is SGHTA, CDR2 FQGTGA, per germline. The CDR3 covers 17 residues. CDR3 protein: CASSLGPASHSYNEQFF. The DNA of the CDR3 is TGTGCCAGCAGCTTAGGGCCGGCTAGTCATTCCTACAATGAGCAGTTCTTC.

This clonotype showed up just a few times. The chain uses TRBV7-9 and TRBJ2-1, with D unclear. The CDR3 is made up of 15 amino acids. Germline V gene lookup returns CDR1 SEHNR and CDR2 FQNEAQ (reference sequence). The germline V and J ends were trimmed by 3 bases and 2 bases, with 11 bases remaining between them. In DNA form, the CDR3 reads TGTGCCAGCAGCTTTGAGGCCCGCCCCTACAATGAGCAGTTCTTC. This encodes CASSFEARPYNEQFF.

This clonotype was picked up a small number of times. The chain couples TRBV10-1 to TRBJ2-2, with a weak D call TRBD2 (5 bases). The CDR3 is 14 residues long. Germline loops: CDR1 WNHNN, CDR2 SYGVQD (reference sequence). V was cut by 4 bases and J by 7 bases, with 13 bases left in between. The CDR3 sequence: CASSASGRFGELFF. CDR3 nucleotides: TGCGCCAGCAGTGCGAGCGGCAGGTTCGGGGAGCTGTTTTTT.

The chain is built from TRBV3-1 and TRBJ2-7, with D hard to call. CDR1 and CDR2 (germline): LGHDT, YNNKEL (reference sequence). The germline V and J ends were trimmed by 4 bases and 0 bases, with 10 bases remaining between them. CDR3 length equals 14 residues. DNA for the CDR3: TGTGCCAGCAGCCCTCGTCGGGTCTCCTACGAGCAGTACTTC. Translation gives CASSPRRVSYEQYF.

This chain connects TRBV6-5 to TRBJ2-7; 7 positions match TRBD1. Germline CDR1 reads MNHEY; CDR2 reads SVGAGI. CDR3 length equals 15 residues. Trimming took 4 bases from V and 5 from J; bases not matched to a gene: 11. CDR3 DNA: TGTGCCAGCAGTTCCCAGCGACAGGGTACCCACGAGCAGTACTTC. It yields the protein CASSSQRQGTHEQYF.

The rearrangement uses TRBV3-1 and TRBJ1-2; TRBD1 aligns across 7 bases. J gave up 4 bases and V 5 bases, and 7 bases lay outside the gene matches. Germline CDR1 is LGHDT and CDR2 is YNNKEL (reference sequence). The CDR3 has 14 amino acids. CDR3: CASSETGAGYGYTF. The DNA of the CDR3 is TGTGCCAGCAGCGAAACAGGGGCAGGCTATGGCTACACCTTC.

This clonotype was seen at least ten times. An end of the junction does not agree with germline; a read error may underlie this. The chain uses TRBV5-1 and TRBJ2-7, with 10 bases that match TRBD1. The germline CDR1 and CDR2 sequences are SGHRS and YFSETQ. There are 14 residues in the CDR3. CDR3 DNA: TGTGCCAGCAGCTTAGGACAGGGGGCCTACGAGCAGTACTTC. This encodes CASSLGQGAYEQYF.

The sample holds a few counts of this clonotype. This chain connects TRBV18 to TRBJ1-1, with D unresolved. In germline, CDR1 is KGHSH, CDR2 LQKENI. Trimming left V 8 bases short and J 1 base short, with 8 bases between. This CDR3 is 12 amino acids long. Here the CDR3 DNA reads TGTGCCAGCCACATAAGGAACACTGAAGCTTTCTTT. Its protein product is CASHIRNTEAFF.

This clonotype was picked up a small number of times. The rearrangement uses TRBV20-1 and TRBJ2-2, with 7 bases aligning to TRBD1. Germline lookup yields CDR1 DFQATT and CDR2 SNEGSKA (reference sequence). This CDR3 is built from 14 residues. J was trimmed by 0 bases and V by 5 bases; bases with no gene match: 3. In nucleotides, the CDR3 is TGCAGTGCTCCGGACAGGCCGAACACCGGGGAGCTGTTTTTT. It is translated as CSAPDRPNTGELFF.

The rearrangement links TRBV5-1 to TRBJ2-1; tentatively, D is TRBD1 (6 bases). The CDR3 covers 14 residues. CDR1 is SGHRS, CDR2 YFSETQ, per germline. Trimming removed 7 bases from V and 7 bases from J, with 18 bases in between. The CDR3 reads CASPTLQGVNEQFF. The CDR3 DNA reads as TGCGCCAGCCCCACCTTACAGGGTGTGAATGAGCAGTTCTTC.

This chain connects TRBV20-1 to TRBJ2-7; D ambiguous. Trimming shortened V by 1 base and J by 0 bases, and 7 bases separated the two germline ends. The CDR3 runs 13 residues. Germline CDR1 DFQATT, CDR2 SNEGSKA (reference sequence). CDR3: CSARGARSYEQYF. The CDR3 DNA follows: TGCAGTGCTAGAGGGGCTCGCTCCTACGAGCAGTACTTC.

This clonotype was counted a few times. The chain links TRBV15 to TRBJ2-5; no clear D. The J call may be wrong; the DNA end is better matched by TRBJ2-7. Germline CDR1 is LNHNV and CDR2 is YYDKDF (reference sequence). The CDR3 consists of 14 residues. The chain's CDR3 is CATSRAQRSYEQYF. The CDR3 bases are TGTGCCACCAGCAGAGCGCAGCGCTCCTACGAGCAGTACTTC.

This clonotype has ten or more counts. The V and J genes are TRBV5-5 and TRBJ1-6; unclear D gene. The germline V and J ends were trimmed by 0 bases and 9 bases, with 4 bases remaining between them. CDR1 and CDR2 from the germline V gene are SGHKS and YYEKEE (reference sequence). The CDR3 extends over 12 amino acids. In DNA, the CDR3 is TGTGCCAGCAGCTTGGAGGCTTCACCCCTCCACTTT. Residues: CASSLEASPLHF.

This rearrangement joins TRBV2 to TRBJ2-4; 7 positions match TRBD1. Looked up from germline, CDR1 is SNHLY and CDR2 is FYNNEI. Losses at the gene ends were 6 bases for V and 0 bases for J; bases not matched to a gene: 2. The CDR3 totals 14 residues. This chain's CDR3 is CASSWTGAKNIQYF. CDR3 sequence (DNA): TGTGCCAGCAGCTGGACAGGAGCCAAAAACATTCAGTACTTC.

The J gene is TRBJ2-5, the V gene TRBV6-2 or TRBV6-3; D unclear. The length of the CDR3 is 13 residues. The V end lost 0 bases, the J end lost 5 bases, and 7 bases lay between the germline ends. Germline V CDR1 and CDR2: MNHEY, SVGEGT. Written as DNA, the CDR3 is TGTGCCAGCAGTTACTCGAACCTGGAGACCCAGTACTTC. Translation gives CASSYSNLETQYF.

This clonotype has only a few counts. The V gene is TRBV20-1, the J gene TRBJ2-7, with TRBD2 identical over 9 bases. The CDR3 is 14 residues long. Germline trimming cut 3 bases from V and 3 bases from J; bases unmatched to any gene: 6. The germline V gene encodes CDR1 DFQATT and CDR2 SNEGSKA (reference sequence). The CDR3 DNA sequence: TGCAGTGCTAGGGCAGCGGGAGGCCTCTACGAGCAGTACTTC. It specifies CSARAAGGLYEQYF.

V usage is TRBV6-2 or TRBV6-3 and J usage is TRBJ2-7; the match to TRBD2 covers 12 bases. Per the germline V gene, CDR1 is MNHEY and CDR2 is SVGEGT. Losses at the gene ends were 6 bases for V and 2 bases for J; bases not matched to a gene: 2. The CDR3 consists of 14 residues. The CDR3 region is CASRPSGRAYEQYF. DNA for the CDR3: TGTGCCAGCAGACCTAGCGGGAGGGCCTACGAGCAGTACTTC.

The J gene is TRBJ2-4, the V gene TRBV20-1; a weak D match, TRBD1 (6 bases). Germline V gene lookup returns CDR1 DFQATT and CDR2 SNEGSKA (reference sequence). The germline V and J ends were trimmed by 0 bases and 2 bases, with 11 bases remaining between them. The CDR3 spans 15 residues. The CDR3 spells CSARDPGVPKNIQYF. CDR3 DNA: TGCAGTGCTAGAGATCCAGGGGTACCCAAAAACATTCAGTACTTC.